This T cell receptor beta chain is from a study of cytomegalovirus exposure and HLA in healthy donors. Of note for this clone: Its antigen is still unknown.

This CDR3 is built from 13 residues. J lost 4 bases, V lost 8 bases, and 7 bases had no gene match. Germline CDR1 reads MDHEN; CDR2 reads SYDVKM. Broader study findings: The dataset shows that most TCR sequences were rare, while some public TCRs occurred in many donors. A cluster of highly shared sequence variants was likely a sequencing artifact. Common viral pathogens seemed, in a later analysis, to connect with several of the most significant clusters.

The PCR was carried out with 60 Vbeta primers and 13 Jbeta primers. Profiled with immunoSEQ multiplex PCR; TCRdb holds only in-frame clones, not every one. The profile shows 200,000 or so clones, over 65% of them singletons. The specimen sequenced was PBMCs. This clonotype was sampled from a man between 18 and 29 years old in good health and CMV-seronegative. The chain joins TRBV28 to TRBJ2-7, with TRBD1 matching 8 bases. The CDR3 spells CASSTGGRYEQYF. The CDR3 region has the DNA TGTGCCAGCTCAACAGGGGGGAGGTACGAGCAGTACTTC. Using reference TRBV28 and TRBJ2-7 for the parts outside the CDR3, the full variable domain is DVKVTQSSRYLVKRTGEKVFLECVQDMDHENMFWYRQDPGLGLRLIYFSYDVKMKEKGDIPEGYSVSREKKERFSLILESASTNQTSMYLCASSTGGRYEQYFGPGTRLTVT.